This section outlines one TCR beta chain sequence together with its context. Its antigen is not known. Data came from immunoSEQ multiplex PCR; TCRdb stores just in-frame clones and leaves some out. Among fewer than 20,000 clones listed, about 90% were seen once. The data belong to a study of T cells in localized non-small cell lung cancer. General study results and limits: Among blood samples, higher T cell density accompanied longer overall survival. Heterogeneity within the tumor remains possible, as just one region underwent sequencing. Peak T cell clonality was found in uninvolved adjacent lung, exceeding tumor. There were a median roughly 54 of the top 100 tumor clones appearing in adjacent lung.

The CDR3 totals 16 residues. In germline, CDR1 is SGHRS, CDR2 YFSETQ. With 0 bases clipped from V and 4 bases from J, the junction kept 5 bases outside the gene matches. The sequencing here drew on peripheral blood, taken before any cancer treatment. This chain connects TRBV5-1 to TRBJ2-1, with 9 positions matching TRBD2. The sequence came from a woman aged 35-75 years with stage I lung adenocarcinoma. CDR3 coding DNA: TGCGCCAGCAGCTTGGCCTCTGCGGGGGGGTACAATGAGCAGTTCTTC. Its translation: CASSLASAGGYNEQFF.